A selection of T cell receptor beta chains follows, all from one sample in a study of tumor-infiltrating lymphocytes in primary liver carcinoma. TCRdb reanalysed the multiplex PCR reads using MiXCR and keeps one entry per CDR3 protein. The profile shows about 200,000 distinct CDR3 sequences, about 61% of them singletons. Sequencing was performed on peripheral blood. These receptors originate from a woman aged 55-70 years with primary liver carcinoma and hepatitis B virus infection. CDR3s include the opening cysteine and the closing phenylalanine or tryptophan. A D gene is named only where the DNA matches it firmly. A clone size is listed for some rows: how often the clone was seen (once, few, many), or a class if it is expanded.

j_call v_call clone_size d_call cdr3_nt cdr3_aa
TRBJ1-2 TRBV5-1 few - TGCGCCAGCAGCTGGGGTGAGGCCCAAACTAACTATGGCTACACCTTC CASSWGEAQTNYGYTF
TRBJ2-5 TRBV6-1 - TRBD2 TGTGCCAGCAGTGAAGCACATAGCGGGGCGCAAGAGGCCCAGTACTTC CASSEAHSGAQEAQYF
TRBJ2-7 TRBV6-6 once - TGTGCCAGCAGTTACAGGGACCGCGAGCAGTACTTC CASSYRDREQYF
TRBJ2-1 TRBV10-3 few TRBD2 TGTGCCACTAAGAGGGGTAATGCGGGAGCGGGAAACAATGAGCAGTTCTTC CATKRGNAGAGNNEQFF
TRBJ2-4 TRBV5-4 few - TGTGCCAGCAGCTTAAGGGGTCAGGACGACATTCAGTACTTC CASSLRGQDDIQYF
TRBJ2-2 TRBV6-5 few TRBD2 TGTGCCAGCGGAAAAGCGGGAAGGACCGGGGAGCTGTTTTTT CASGKAGRTGELFF
TRBJ2-3 TRBV6-6 - - TGTGTCAGCAGTTACGACAGTTCGGATACACAGTATTTT CVSSYDSSDTQYF
TRBJ2-3 TRBV11-2 - - TGTGCCAGCAGCTCTGGGGCGGGACACAGAGATACGCGGTATTTT CASSSGAGHRDTRYF
TRBJ2-1 TRBV12-3/TRBV12-4 many - TGTGCCAGCAGTCCCCCAACGAACAATGAGCAGTTCTTC CASSPPTNNEQFF
TRBJ2-7 TRBV29-1 many TRBD2 TGCAGCGTGGGGGGGACTAGCAGCGACGAGCAGTACTTC CSVGGTSSDEQYF
TRBJ2-1 TRBV14 once - TGTGCCAGCAGCCAAGAGGGTCAGGGAACAGGGTACAGTGAGCAGTTCTTC CASSQEGQGTGYSEQFF
TRBJ1-4 TRBV14 - - TGTGCCAGCAGCCAAGGGATCGTAAAACTGTTTTTT CASSQGIVKLFF
TRBJ2-3 TRBV6-1 many - TGTGCCAGCAGTGAAGCGCAGGGTGGGACGCAGTATTTT CASSEAQGGTQYF
TRBJ2-5 TRBV11-2 - - TGTGCCAGCAGCCATCTAGCGTATCAAGAGACCCAGTACTTC CASSHLAYQETQYF
TRBJ1-2 TRBV6-4 few TRBD1 TGTGCCAGCAGTCTTGAGCAGGGGGGAGCTAACTATGGCTACACCTTC CASSLEQGGANYGYTF
TRBJ2-2 TRBV11-3 many - TGTGCCAGCAGCCCTAGGGGGGACAGCGGGGAGCTGTTTTTT CASSPRGDSGELFF
TRBJ2-5 TRBV28 many - TGTGCCAGCAGTTTATCAGCGGCGTACCAAGAGACCCAGTACTTC CASSLSAAYQETQYF
TRBJ2-1 TRBV28 - TRBD2 TGTGCCAGCAGTTCCGCGGGACTAGCGGGAGTCAATGAGCAGTTTTTC CASSSAGLAGVNEQFF